Ten or more counts support the clone carrying this T cell receptor (beta chain). This sample was taken from a study of Graves' ophthalmopathy and Graves' hyperthyroidism. Amplification of TCR beta CDR3 regions used RNA transcripts. HTBI primers primed a first-round RT-PCR, and a second-round multiplex PCR followed. TCRdb re-derived calls from the multiplex PCR reads in MiXCR, one entry per CDR3 protein. Altogether a few hundred thousand distinct CDR3 sequences are present, 15% to 17% being singletons, with the ten largest covering 5.5% to 8%. Germline V gene sequence: CDR1 KGHDR, CDR2 SFDVKD. The CDR3 is 13 residues long. V lost 6 bases and J 2 bases, leaving 10 bases between the germline ends.

The sequenced material came from peripheral blood. The TCR comes from a young woman with stable Graves' hyperthyroidism. J is TRBJ2-7 and V is TRBV24-1, with D uncertain. The CDR3 region is CATSRLGTYEQYF. DNA of the CDR3: TGTGCCACCAGTAGGCTGGGAACCTACGAGCAGTACTTC.